Each of the 12 T cell receptor beta chains below was sequenced from the same sample in a study of blood T cell repertoires in COVID-19. Here immunoSEQ multiplex PCR was the method, and the copy in TCRdb shows in-frame clones only, minus some. The profile shows some 200,000 clones, approximately 87% of them singletons. Specimen: peripheral blood. These receptors were taken from a woman under 30 who had recovered from COVID-19.

This clone was observed once. The J gene is TRBJ2-5, the V gene TRBV5-1; TRBD2 matches at 9 bases. Looked up from germline, CDR1 is SGHRS and CDR2 is YFSETQ. The CDR3 has 14 amino acids. Trimming cost V 1 base and J 5 bases; bases outside gene matches: 3. The CDR3 nucleotides read TGCGCCAGCAGCTTGACTGCGGGGGGGGAGACCCAGTACTTC. It codes for CASSLTAGGETQYF.

There are a few counts of this clone. V is TRBV4-2 and J is TRBJ1-1; 9 nucleotides match TRBD1. V lost 0 bases to trimming and J lost 8 bases; unmatched junction nucleotides: 7. CDR1 and CDR2 from the germline V gene are LGHNA and YNFKEQ. This CDR3 comprises 15 residues. CDR3 coding DNA: TGTGCCAGCAGCCAAGAAGGACAGGGGATTCTCGAAGCTTTCTTT. Its translation: CASSQEGQGILEAFF.

V and J are TRBV27 and TRBJ1-5; D is undetermined. V lost 3 bases to trimming and J lost 0 bases, with 6 bases between them. The CDR3 totals 14 residues. Germline-derived CDR1 and CDR2 are MNHEY and SMNVEV (reference sequence). The CDR3, as DNA: TGTGCCAGCAGTTTTCGGGTTAGCAATCAGCCCCAGCATTTT. It translates to CASSFRVSNQPQHF.

This clone occurred once. The CDR3 region has the DNA TGTGCCAGCAGCCCTCGACAGCGTGGAAACACCATATATTTT. This encodes CASSPRQRGNTIYF. The V gene is TRBV3-1 (or the pseudogene TRBV3-2), the J gene TRBJ1-3; tentatively, D is TRBD1 (5 bases). Trimming shortened V by 4 bases and J by 3 bases, and 10 bases separated the two germline ends. Per germline, CDR1 LGHDT and CDR2 YNNKEL (reference sequence). This CDR3 has 14 amino acids.

The rearrangement links TRBV11-2 to TRBJ2-7; possibly TRBD2 for D (5 bases). V dropped 1 base and J dropped 2 bases, with 9 bases sitting between them. This CDR3 is 14 amino acids long. The V gene's germline CDR1 is SGHAT and CDR2 FQNNGV. CDR3 nucleotides: TGTGCCAGCAGCTTAGGCCCCGGGGCCTACGAGCAGTACGTC. This codes for CASSLGPGAYEQYV.

This chain connects TRBV6-1 to TRBJ2-1; D perhaps matches TRBD2 (6 bases). Germline assignment: CDR1 MNHNS and CDR2 SASEGT. V was pared by 3 bases and J by 1 base, with 16 bases between. This CDR3 spans 17 amino acids. In nucleotides, the CDR3 is TGTGCCAGCAGTGAGCGCCATGGGCGGGGTTCCTACAATGAGCAGTTCTTC. Protein: CASSERHGRGSYNEQFF.

J is TRBJ1-2 and V is TRBV7-6; D may be TRBD1 (6 bases). The length of the CDR3 is 14 residues. Germline V gene data show CDR1 as SGHVS and CDR2 as FNYEAQ. Trimming stripped 5 bases from V and 0 bases from J, with 10 bases between. The DNA for the CDR3 is TGTGCCAGCAGCCCACAGGGTGCTAACTATGGCTACACCTTC. It encodes CASSPQGANYGYTF.

The rearrangement uses TRBV11-2 and TRBJ2-7; TRBD1 aligns across 11 bases. The CDR3 consists of 14 residues. Germline V lookup: CDR1 SGHAT, CDR2 FQNNGV. The J segment lost 3 bases and the V segment lost 5 bases, leaving 3 bases of the junction unmatched. CDR3 amino acids: CASSMGTGGYEQYF. CDR3 bases: TGTGCCAGCAGCATGGGGACAGGGGGCTACGAGCAGTACTTC.

The J gene is TRBJ1-1, the V gene TRBV3-1 (or the pseudogene TRBV3-2); no clear D. This CDR3 has 15 amino acids. Germline V gene data show CDR1 as LGHDT and CDR2 as YNNKEL (reference sequence). V lost 2 bases and J lost 1, with 11 bases in between. CDR3 amino acids: CASSQRGKRNTEAFF. Here the CDR3 DNA reads TGTGCCAGCAGCCAACGAGGTAAGAGGAACACTGAAGCTTTCTTT.

This chain connects TRBV7-9 to TRBJ1-2; maybe TRBD1 (6 bases). Looked up from germline, CDR1 is SEHNR and CDR2 is FQNEAQ (reference sequence). The CDR3 has 14 residues. The V and J ends lost 2 bases and 8 bases respectively, with 15 bases between them. CDR3 sequence (DNA): TGTGCCAGCAGCTTATCAGGGGCCCTTCGAGGCTACACCTTC. Translated: CASSLSGALRGYTF. Variable domain in full (rest from reference TRBV7-9 and TRBJ1-2): DTGVSQNPRHKITKRGQNVTFRCDPISEHNRLYWYRQTLGQGPEFLTYFQNEAQLEKSRLLSDRFSAERPKGSFSTLEIQRTEQGDSAMYLCASSLSGALRGYTFGSGTRLTVV.

This chain joins TRBV3-1 (or the pseudogene TRBV3-2) and TRBJ1-1, with 10 bases identical to TRBD1. From germline, CDR1 is LGHDT and CDR2 YNNKEL (reference sequence). This CDR3 is built from 13 residues. V gave up 8 bases and J gave up 11 bases; unmatched junction bases: 11. The CDR3 region is CASGAETGGLAFF. For the CDR3, the DNA is TGTGCCAGCGGAGCTGAGACAGGGGGCTTGGCTTTCTTT.

V usage is TRBV12-3 or TRBV12-4 and J usage is TRBJ1-1; D is perhaps TRBD1 (6 bases). Trimming removed 10 bases from V and 1 base from J, with 13 bases in between. The CDR3 has 13 amino acids. CDR3 loop: CATGRGTNTEAFF. CDR3 in DNA: TGTGCCACCGGAAGGGGGACGAACACTGAAGCTTTCTTT.